This entry concerns a single TCR beta chain. Its matching antigen is unknown. The record originates from a study of T cell repertoires in cytomegalovirus infection. Study summary: Used in the study were CMV epitopes, some recently identified and HLA-C-restricted, others well-studied and HLA-B-restricted. Evidence of both CMV infection and a matching HLA type came from public TCR beta signatures. Regarding the study as a whole: Totalled public TCR beta family frequency picked out people who carried CMV plus the relevant HLA. The study found HLA-C-restricted CMV-specific TCR beta clonotypes dominating the ex vivo response.

The germline V gene encodes CDR1 SNHLY and CDR2 FYNNEI. The ends were cut back, 5 bases at V and 7 bases at J, with 12 bases in the middle. This CDR3 has 12 amino acids. From the reads, TCRdb called clonotypes with MiXCR, one entry per CDR3 protein. The data contain roughly 34,000 distinct CDR3 sequences, just over 50% of them seen just once; the ten biggest clones take up 80% to 95%. The starting material was CD8+ T cells from cultured PBMCs, obtained from culture after CMV antigen stimulation. The chain joins TRBV2 to TRBJ2-7, with D possibly TRBD2 on 6 matching bases. The origin of this receptor is a human donor in good health (CMV status not recorded). Some clones in this sample may be carry-over from other donors' samples. The CDR3 region has the DNA TGTGCCAGCAGTATACTCCGGGAGGAGCAGTACTTC. Translated, it gives CASSILREEQYF.